The 25 T cell receptor beta chains below all came from one sample that was sequenced in a study of shared clonotypes between healthy human individuals (TCRdb year 2020). To prepare the library, the immunoSEQ multiplex PCR assay was applied. Sourced from immuneACCESS, this table was stored by TCRdb with only in-frame sequences that have V and J called. A share of the clones is absent; for the studies checked, an unresolved V gene accounts for under half, and the remainder has no known explanation. For this sample the table gives about a million clones, of which about 75% were detected only once. Approximately 1.5% of the sample lies in the top ten. Sequenced: memory CD4+ T cells sorted from blood. What this sample's cell subset or site label stands for: CD45RA-negative fraction. These receptors were obtained from a man between 18 and 35 years old in good health.

CDR3 protein: CASSSRVPDTEAFF. CDR3 coding DNA: TGTGCCAGCAGCTCACGGGTCCCGGATACTGAAGCTTTCTTT. This chain links TRBV7-9 with TRBJ1-1; D is unclear. There are 14 residues in the CDR3. V was clipped by 4 bases and J by 5 bases, with 14 bases between them. Looked up from germline, CDR1 is SEHNR and CDR2 is FQNEAQ (reference sequence). Combining the CDR3 with reference TRBV7-9 and TRBJ1-1 gives the whole variable domain DTGVSQNPRHKITKRGQNVTFRCDPISEHNRLYWYRQTLGQGPEFLTYFQNEAQLEKSRLLSDRFSAERPKGSFSTLEIQRTEQGDSAMYLCASSSRVPDTEAFFGQGTRLTVV.

This chain links TRBV25-1 with TRBJ1-6; maybe TRBD1 (5 bases). Germline CDR1 MGHDK, CDR2 SYGVNS. The CDR3 length is 13 residues. Trimming left V 4 bases short and J 13 bases short, with 14 bases between. The CDR3 region is CASSGGRWDPLHF. CDR3 bases: TGTGCCAGCAGTGGGGGACGGTGGGACCCCCTCCACTTT.

The count of this clone is one. The chain has TRBV7-8 and TRBJ1-1; 8 bases are a match to TRBD1. Germline V gene lookup returns CDR1 SGHVS and CDR2 FQNEAQ. The CDR3 is 14 residues long. After removal of 5 bases from V and 5 bases from J, the junction contained 7 bases not matched to a gene. CDR3 in amino acids: CASSPPGGRTEAFF. The CDR3 region has the DNA TGTGCCAGCAGCCCGCCAGGGGGCCGAACTGAAGCTTTCTTT.

This clone was observed a few times. The genes are TRBV9 and TRBJ1-6; D is undetermined. Germline CDR1 and CDR2: SGDLS and YYNGEE. The CDR3 is 13 amino acids. Trimming cost V 4 bases and J 8 bases, with 10 bases left between them. The CDR3 coding sequence is TGTGCCAGCAGCCCCGGGGTTCATTCACCCCTCCACTTT. Its translation is CASSPGVHSPLHF.

The gene calls are TRBV28 and TRBJ2-3; 7 bases map to TRBD1. This CDR3 contains 13 residues. Germline V CDR1 and CDR2: MDHEN, SYDVKM. The J segment lost 4 bases and the V segment lost 10 bases, leaving 8 bases of the junction unmatched. CDR3: CATSTGAPDTQYF. DNA of the CDR3: TGTGCCACCTCTACAGGGGCCCCAGATACGCAGTATTTT.

This sequence joins TRBV9 and TRBJ2-2; D is unresolved. Trimming cost V 0 bases and J 1 base, with 7 bases left between them. The CDR3 is 15 amino acids. CDR1 and CDR2 (germline): SGDLS, YYNGEE. This CDR3 reads CASSVGWGNTGELFF. The CDR3 DNA follows: TGTGCCAGCAGCGTAGGATGGGGGAACACCGGGGAGCTGTTTTTT.

This clone showed up just once. J is TRBJ2-3 and V is TRBV4-1; 9 bases align to TRBD2. The CDR3 totals 16 residues. CDR1 and CDR2 from the germline V gene are MGHRA and YSYEKL. The junction had 5 bases not matched to a gene; V was cut back by 0 bases and J by 4 bases. This CDR3 reads CASSQEFSGGPDTQYF. As DNA, the CDR3 is TGCGCCAGCAGCCAAGAGTTTAGCGGGGGCCCAGATACGCAGTATTTT.

As to this clone: Other DNA sequences of this sample code for an identical CDR3. This chain joins TRBV6-1 and TRBJ2-7, with D uncertain. CDR3 length: 13 amino acids. V was cut by 0 bases and J by 4 bases, with 7 bases left in between. Germline CDR1 is MNHNS and CDR2 is SASEGT. The CDR3 is CASSEARSYEQYF. In DNA form, the CDR3 reads TGTGCCAGCAGTGAAGCAAGGTCGTACGAGCAGTACTTC.

The chain employs TRBV28 and TRBJ1-5; TRBD1 matches 9 bases. The CDR3 loop spans 14 amino acids. The J segment lost 7 bases and the V segment lost 7 bases, leaving 8 bases of the junction unmatched. CDR1 is MDHEN and CDR2 is SYDVKM in the germline V gene. The DNA of the CDR3 is TGTGCCAGCACCCCACAGGGGGCAGGCCAGCCCCAGCATTTT. Protein product: CASTPQGAGQPQHF.

This clone came up a few times. V and J are TRBV29-1 and TRBJ1-1; D unclear. V gave up 4 bases and J gave up 4 bases, with 13 bases separating them. The germline V gene encodes CDR1 SQVTM and CDR2 ANQGSEA. The CDR3 is 13 amino acids. CDR3 amino acids: CSVAPYWGTEAFF. DNA of the CDR3: TGCAGCGTTGCTCCGTACTGGGGCACTGAAGCTTTCTTT.

This chain connects TRBV19 to TRBJ1-6, with D perhaps TRBD1 (6 bases). CDR1 is LNHDA and CDR2 is SQIVND in the germline V gene (reference sequence). The germline V and J ends were trimmed by 3 bases and 5 bases, with 11 bases remaining between them. The CDR3 contains 15 residues. This CDR3 is CASSIRGGDNSPLHF. The CDR3 bases are TGTGCCAGTAGTATTCGTGGGGGCGATAATTCACCCCTCCACTTT.

The chain links TRBV30 to TRBJ2-5; either TRBD1 or TRBD2 may supply D (7 bases each). V dropped 7 bases and J dropped 3 bases, with 12 bases sitting between them. CDR1 is GTSNPN, CDR2 SVGIG, per germline (reference sequence). The CDR3 is 12 amino acids. CDR3 sequence (DNA): TGTGCCTCCAGGGGGGGCGAAGAGACCCAGTACTTC. Protein: CASRGGEETQYF.

This clone was seen a handful of times. The chain links TRBV19 to TRBJ1-5, with D unclear. The CDR3 is 15 residues long. Germline lookup yields CDR1 LNHDA and CDR2 SQIVND (reference sequence). Trimming removed 4 bases at V and 5 bases at J, with 15 bases between. CDR3 residues: CASSTSSDGYQPQHF. As DNA, the CDR3 is TGTGCCAGTAGTACCTCAAGTGACGGGTATCAGCCCCAGCATTTT.

This chain joins TRBV7-9 and TRBJ2-3, with D perhaps TRBD2 (5 bases). In germline, CDR1 is SEHNR, CDR2 FQNEAQ (reference sequence). The CDR3 covers 16 residues. V shed 5 bases and J shed 2 bases, with 17 bases lying between them. CDR3 DNA sequence: TGTGCCAGCAGCCGTCTTGCGGGTCAATTCACAGATACGCAGTATTTT. It yields the protein CASSRLAGQFTDTQYF. Supplemented by reference TRBV7-9 and TRBJ2-3, the full variable domain reads DTGVSQNPRHKITKRGQNVTFRCDPISEHNRLYWYRQTLGQGPEFLTYFQNEAQLEKSRLLSDRFSAERPKGSFSTLEIQRTEQGDSAMYLCASSRLAGQFTDTQYFGPGTRLTVL.

This chain links TRBV19 with TRBJ2-3; 13 bases are shared with TRBD2. Germline V gives CDR1 LNHDA, CDR2 SQIVND (reference sequence). With 5 bases clipped from V and 3 bases from J, the junction kept 5 bases outside the gene matches. The CDR3 spans 16 residues. This chain's CDR3 is CASSERLAGGTDTQYF. The CDR3 DNA reads as TGTGCCAGTAGTGAAAGACTAGCGGGAGGAACAGATACGCAGTATTTT.

The chain couples TRBV2 to TRBJ2-1; unclear D gene. The germline V gene encodes CDR1 SNHLY and CDR2 FYNNEI. V was clipped by 2 bases and J by 4 bases, with 9 bases between them. The CDR3 contains 14 residues. Written as DNA, the CDR3 is TGTGCCAGCAGTGAAAGCGAGTCTTACAATGAGCAGTTCTTC. Amino acids: CASSESESYNEQFF.

This clone has a handful of counts. This chain joins TRBV28 and TRBJ1-3, with TRBD1 matching 7 bases. After removal of 4 bases from V and 3 bases from J, the junction contained 6 bases not matched to a gene. Germline V gene sequence: CDR1 MDHEN, CDR2 SYDVKM. CDR3 length: 15 amino acids. The CDR3 DNA is TGTGCCAGCAGTTCCTCGACAGGGCTTGGAAACACCATATATTTT. Translated, it gives CASSSSTGLGNTIYF.

Worth noting for this clone: Within the sample, other DNA sequences also encode this same CDR3. The V call is TRBV30, the J call TRBJ2-7; tentatively, D is TRBD2 (5 bases). This CDR3 has 12 amino acids. The germline V gene has CDR1 GTSNPN and CDR2 SVGIG (reference sequence). Trimming cost V 5 bases and J 0 bases, with 8 bases left between them. The CDR3 DNA reads as TGTGCCTGGGCCGGGAACTCCTACGAGCAGTACTTC. This encodes CAWAGNSYEQYF.

The rearrangement uses TRBV19 and TRBJ2-2; D is tentatively TRBD1 or TRBD2 (6 bases each). V lost 6 bases, J lost 0 bases, and 17 bases lay in between. CDR1 is LNHDA, CDR2 SQIVND, per germline (reference sequence). The CDR3 has 17 amino acids. CDR3 nucleotides: TGTGCCAGTAGCGGGGGCGCCCGGGGGACGAACACCGGGGAGCTGTTTTTT. Translating it yields CASSGGARGTNTGELFF.

The V gene is TRBV10-3, the J gene TRBJ1-3; D gene uncertain. V was pared by 0 bases and J by 0 bases, with 6 bases between. This CDR3 is 15 amino acids long. Germline-derived CDR1 and CDR2 are ENHRY and SYGVKD. The CDR3 sequence is CAISESVGSGNTIYF. CDR3 bases: TGTGCCATCAGTGAGTCAGTGGGCTCTGGAAACACCATATATTTT.

The chain uses TRBV28 and TRBJ2-5, with TRBD1 as a possible D gene (6 bases). The V and J ends lost 5 bases and 2 bases respectively, with 9 bases between them. The CDR3 is made up of 13 amino acids. Germline loops: CDR1 MDHEN, CDR2 SYDVKM. CDR3 DNA sequence: TGTGCCAGCAGTCCCGGACAGCAAGAGACCCAGTACTTC. It is translated as CASSPGQQETQYF. The full variable domain, in which reference TRBV28 and TRBJ2-5 provide the parts outside the CDR3, is DVKVTQSSRYLVKRTGEKVFLECVQDMDHENMFWYRQDPGLGLRLIYFSYDVKMKEKGDIPEGYSVSREKKERFSLILESASTNQTSMYLCASSPGQQETQYFGPGTRLLVL.

A word on this clone: Other nucleotide sequences in the sample specify the same CDR3. This rearrangement joins TRBV20-1 to TRBJ1-2; weak D call: TRBD1 (5 bases). V shed 1 base and J shed 8 bases, with 8 bases lying between them. This CDR3 has 11 residues. Germline V gene data show CDR1 as DFQATT and CDR2 as SNEGSKA (reference sequence). CDR3 in DNA: TGCAGTGCTAGAGGTGGGGACGGCTACACCTTC. It codes for CSARGGDGYTF.

In this sample, this clone turned up once. The rearrangement uses TRBV5-1 and TRBJ1-6; D unclear. The germline gives CDR1 SGHRS, CDR2 YFSETQ. The CDR3 is made up of 15 amino acids. The ends were cut back, 4 bases at V and 9 bases at J, with 17 bases in the middle. The CDR3, as DNA: TGCGCCAGCAGCCCCCTCGAGGGATTGCCTTCACCCCTCCACTTT. Translating it yields CASSPLEGLPSPLHF.

V usage is TRBV5-6 and J usage is TRBJ2-1, with D possibly being TRBD1 (5 bases). V shed 0 bases and J shed 1 base, with 11 bases lying between them. Germline lookup yields CDR1 SGHDT and CDR2 YYEEEE. The CDR3 spans 16 residues. The CDR3: CASSLELGRSYNEQFF. CDR3 bases: TGTGCCAGCAGCTTGGAACTGGGGCGATCCTACAATGAGCAGTTCTTC.

The chain is built from TRBV11-3 and TRBJ2-7; either TRBD1 or TRBD2 may fit D (5 bases each). This CDR3 contains 15 residues. Per germline, CDR1 SGHNT and CDR2 YENEEA. V was cut by 5 bases and J by 0 bases, with 14 bases left in between. CDR3 amino acids: CASSLGTGSSYEQYF. The CDR3 DNA follows: TGTGCCAGCAGCCTGGGGACGGGGAGCTCCTACGAGCAGTACTTC.